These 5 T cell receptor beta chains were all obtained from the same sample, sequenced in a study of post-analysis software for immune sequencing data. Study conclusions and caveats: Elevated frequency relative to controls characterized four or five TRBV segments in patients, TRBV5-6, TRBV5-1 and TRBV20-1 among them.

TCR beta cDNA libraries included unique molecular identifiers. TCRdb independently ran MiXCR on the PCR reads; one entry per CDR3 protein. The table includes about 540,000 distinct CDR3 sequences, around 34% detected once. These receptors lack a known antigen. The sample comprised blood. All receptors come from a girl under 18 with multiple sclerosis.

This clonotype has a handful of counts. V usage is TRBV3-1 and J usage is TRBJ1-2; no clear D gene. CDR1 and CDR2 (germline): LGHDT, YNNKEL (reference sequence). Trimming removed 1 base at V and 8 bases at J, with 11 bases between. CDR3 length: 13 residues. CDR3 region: CASSQVPVRGYTF. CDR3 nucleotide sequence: TGTGCCAGCAGCCAAGTCCCCGTTCGAGGCTACACCTTC. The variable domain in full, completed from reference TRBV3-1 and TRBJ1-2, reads DTAVSQTPKYLVTQMGNDKSIKCEQNLGHDTMYWYKQDSKKFLKIMFSYNNKELIINETVPNRFSPKSPDKAHLNLHINSLELGDSAVYFCASSQVPVRGYTFGSGTRLTVV.

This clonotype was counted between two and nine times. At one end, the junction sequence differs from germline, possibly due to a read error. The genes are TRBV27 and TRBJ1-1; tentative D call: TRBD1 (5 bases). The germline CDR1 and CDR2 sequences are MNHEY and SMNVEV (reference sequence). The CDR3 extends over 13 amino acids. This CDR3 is CASALTRGTETFF. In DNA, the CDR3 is TGTGCCAGCGCACTCACTAGGGGCACTGAAACTTTCTTT.

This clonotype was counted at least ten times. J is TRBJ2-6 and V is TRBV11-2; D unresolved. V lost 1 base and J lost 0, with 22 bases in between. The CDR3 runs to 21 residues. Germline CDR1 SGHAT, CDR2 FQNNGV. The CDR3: CASSLAMIQAGAISGANVLTF. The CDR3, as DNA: TGTGCCAGCAGCTTAGCAATGATTCAGGCAGGCGCCATCTCTGGGGCCAACGTCCTGACTTTC.

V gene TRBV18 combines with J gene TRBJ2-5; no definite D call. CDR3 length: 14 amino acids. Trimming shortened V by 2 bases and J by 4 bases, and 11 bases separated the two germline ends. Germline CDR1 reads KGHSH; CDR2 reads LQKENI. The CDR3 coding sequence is TGTGCCAGCTCACCATCGGCTCCACCAGAGACCCAGTACTTC. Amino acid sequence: CASSPSAPPETQYF.

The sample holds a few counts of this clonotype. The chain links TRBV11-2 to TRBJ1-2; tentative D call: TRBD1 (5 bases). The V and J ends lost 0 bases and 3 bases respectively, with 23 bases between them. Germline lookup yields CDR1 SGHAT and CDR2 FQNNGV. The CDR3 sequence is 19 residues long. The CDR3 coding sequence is TGTGCCAGCAGCTTAGAGTTTACGGGGGACCCAGGAGGACACTATGGCTACACCTTC. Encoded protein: CASSLEFTGDPGGHYGYTF. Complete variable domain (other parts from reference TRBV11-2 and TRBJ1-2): EAGVAQSPRYKIIEKRQSVAFWCNPISGHATLYWYQQILGQGPKLLIQFQNNGVVDDSQLPKDRFSAERLKGVDSTLKIQPAKLEDSAVYLCASSLEFTGDPGGHYGYTFGSGTRLTVV.